These T cell receptor beta chains were read from a single sample in a study of shared clonotypes between healthy human individuals. Here immunoSEQ multiplex PCR was the method, and the copy in TCRdb shows in-frame clones only, minus some. This table has some 500,000 clones, 65% to 80% appearing once. The specimen was PBMCs. The source of these receptors is a woman between 35 and 50 years old in good health. Some clones in this sample may be carry-over from other donors' samples. Each CDR3 is given with its conserved first and last residue. Fields, in order: CDR3 protein, J gene, V gene.

CDR3: CASSFQRAAPLGANVLTF
J: TRBJ2-6
V: TRBV27

CDR3: CASSYGGNRGRSEAFF
J: TRBJ1-1
V: TRBV6-6

CDR3: CSVEDPGLAGDGNEQFF
J: TRBJ2-1
V: TRBV29-1

CDR3: CASSAQPSYNEQFF
J: TRBJ2-1
V: TRBV28

CDR3: CASSKTSGRFYEQYF
J: TRBJ2-7
V: TRBV19

CDR3: CASSHGRSLNTIYF
J: TRBJ1-3
V: TRBV6-6

CDR3: CASSLPVAGGIGDTQYF
J: TRBJ2-3
V: TRBV5-1

CDR3: CASSLLDRDYGYTF
J: TRBJ1-2
V: TRBV7-2

CDR3: CASSLALAGKYEQYF
J: TRBJ2-7
V: TRBV28

CDR3: CASSRDTEETQYF
J: TRBJ2-5
V: TRBV2

CDR3: CASKGNTEAFF
J: TRBJ1-1
V: TRBV4-1

CDR3: CASSSARGRETQYF
J: TRBJ2-5
V: TRBV4-1

CDR3: CASSPWTGTSVRKFNEQYF
J: TRBJ2-7
V: TRBV5-1

CDR3: CASSFLRYSPYEQYF
J: TRBJ2-7
V: TRBV27

CDR3: CASSQASYGYTF
J: TRBJ1-2
V: TRBV14

CDR3: CASSYLQGADGYTF
J: TRBJ1-2
V: TRBV6-6

CDR3: CASSPTSGETDTQYF
J: TRBJ2-3
V: TRBV18

CDR3: CASSPMGAFQETQYF
J: TRBJ2-5
V: TRBV5-6

CDR3: CASSQINEQFF
J: TRBJ2-1
V: TRBV11-2

CDR3: CASRQGGVGELFF
J: TRBJ2-2
V: TRBV25-1

CDR3: CAWSVRGQQPQHF
J: TRBJ1-5
V: TRBV30

CDR3: CASYLGGVQYF
J: TRBJ2-3
V: TRBV6-5

CDR3: CASSLFGLFYEQYF
J: TRBJ2-7
V: TRBV7-2

CDR3: CASSPRLAGGPDTQYF
J: TRBJ2-3
V: TRBV7-2

CDR3: CATSRGAGRWADTQYF
J: TRBJ2-3
V: TRBV15

CDR3: CASRAGDTQYF
J: TRBJ2-3
V: TRBV7-9

CDR3: CASSYRVNEQFF
J: TRBJ2-1
V: TRBV6-6